This TCR beta chain was recovered during a study of blood T cell repertoires in COVID-19. Overall study context: COVID-19 samples, acute and convalescent, were from the United States, Italy and Spain. PBMCs, B-cell-depleted T cells, or T cells were the source of the cDNA or gDNA that made up the material.

Germline CDR1 MNHEY, CDR2 SVGAGI. The CDR3 has 15 residues. Trimming took off 6 bases at V and 8 bases at J, with 19 bases between the two ends. Per the study methods: Amplifying reference gene primers gave estimates of nucleated cell counts. The repertoire was sequenced with immunoSEQ multiplex PCR; TCRdb's copy has only in-frame clones and lacks some. V and J calls and clone size come straight from that table; D and trimming were deduced from the DNA. This table holds about 45,000 clones, 90% found once. The chain carries TRBV6-5 and TRBJ1-4; D gene ambiguous. Sequenced sample: peripheral blood. The TCR comes from a man in his 70s with active COVID-19. CDR3 in DNA: TGTGCCAGCAGGGCCCGGGGTCTGGGTGGCGAAAAACTGTTTTTT. It is translated as CASRARGLGGEKLFF.